This T cell receptor (beta chain) was sequenced during a study of siplizumab effects on memory and regulatory T cells. Repertoires were generated with immunoSEQ multiplex PCR, while TCRdb's copy carries only in-frame clones and drops some. The sample records fewer than 45,000 clones, approximately 88% being singletons. The germline CDR1 and CDR2 sequences are MNHNY and SVGAGI (reference sequence). The CDR3 extends over 12 amino acids. Trimming removed 7 bases from V and 10 bases from J, with 16 bases in between. This receptor was identified in a human donor in good health. Source material: naive CD4+ T cells sorted from blood. The chain joins TRBV6-6 to TRBJ1-2, with D unclear. CDR3 sequence: CASTQDAFSYTF. The CDR3 DNA reads as TGTGCCAGCACCCAGGACGCTTTCTCCTACACCTTC.